A single sample gave rise to the 18 T cell receptor beta chains below, sequenced in a study of blood T cells in healthy people across ages. A second PCR of roughly 7 to 11 cycles used a sample-barcoded 5' primer and a J-beta primer mix. MiXCR was run by TCRdb on the 5' RACE reads, yielding one entry per CDR3 protein. The sample has some 1.5 million distinct CDR3 sequences, 40% to 45% seen once. Sequences were obtained from blood. The source of these receptors is a woman between 18 and 30 years old in good health.

The chain links TRBV6-4 to TRBJ2-3, with TRBD2 matching 7 bases. The germline V gene has CDR1 MRHNA and CDR2 SNTAGT. The CDR3 consists of 16 residues. V shed 0 bases, J shed 1 base, and the junction held 4 bases outside the gene matches. CDR3 loop: CASSDSAGEGTDTQYF. CDR3 coding DNA: TGTGCCAGCAGTGACTCTGCGGGGGAGGGCACAGATACGCAGTATTTT.

V and J are TRBV6-5 and TRBJ1-2; D possibly corresponds to TRBD1 (6 bases). Germline assignment: CDR1 MNHEY and CDR2 SVGAGI. This CDR3 is built from 15 residues. V was trimmed by 8 bases and J by 3 bases, leaving 19 bases between them. The CDR3 DNA sequence: TGTGCCAGCGTGGGGTACAGGGTTCAGCACTATGGCTACACCTTC. Residues: CASVGYRVQHYGYTF.

This chain's CDR3 is CASSQDLGEQYF. DNA for the CDR3: TGCGCCAGCAGCCAAGATCTCGGCGAGCAGTACTTC. The V and J genes are TRBV4-3 and TRBJ2-7; the D is unclear. Deletions cut 0 bases from V and 6 bases from J, with 6 bases between. Germline loops: CDR1 LGHNA, CDR2 YSLEER. This CDR3 has 12 amino acids.

This clonotype was recorded a few times. V gene TRBV2 combines with J gene TRBJ2-7; 7 bases agree with TRBD1. CDR3 length equals 14 residues. CDR1 is SNHLY, CDR2 FYNNEI, per germline. The V and J ends lost 6 bases and 0 bases, in that order; junction bases with no gene match: 5. The CDR3 bases are TGTGCCAGCAGAAGGGGACAGACCTCCTACGAGCAGTACTTC. It yields the protein CASRRGQTSYEQYF.

The gene calls are TRBV7-9 and TRBJ1-1; perhaps TRBD1 as D (6 bases). Germline V gene sequence: CDR1 SEHNR, CDR2 FQNEAQ (reference sequence). CDR3 length equals 13 residues. The ends were cut back, 4 bases at V and 7 bases at J, with 13 bases in the middle. The CDR3 nucleotides read TGTGCCAGCAGCTCCGGGACACGGGGTGAAGCTTTCTTT. Amino acids: CASSSGTRGEAFF.

The CDR3 DNA is TGTGCCAGCAGCCGAGGGTCCAAGAATGAAAAACTGTTTTTT. This codes for CASSRGSKNEKLFF. This rearrangement joins TRBV7-2 to TRBJ1-4; D remains ambiguous. The CDR3 extends over 14 amino acids. Germline CDR1 is SGHTA and CDR2 is FQGNSA. The V end lost 5 bases, the J end lost 5 bases, and 12 bases lay between the germline ends.

V gene TRBV20-1 combines with J gene TRBJ1-2; D remains ambiguous. The CDR3 extends over 13 amino acids. In germline, CDR1 is DFQATT, CDR2 SNEGSKA (reference sequence). V lost 2 bases and J 4 bases, leaving 11 bases between the germline ends. CDR3 region: CSARRLGPYGYTF. The DNA for the CDR3 is TGCAGTGCTAGAAGGCTGGGTCCCTATGGCTACACCTTC.

The chain is built from TRBV6-5 and TRBJ1-2; 7 bases match TRBD1. Germline V CDR1 and CDR2: MNHEY, SVGAGI. The CDR3 runs 18 residues. J gave up 2 bases and V 0 bases, and 12 bases lay outside the gene matches. The CDR3 DNA reads TGTGCCAGCAGTTACTCGAGGCCCAGGACAGGTCTCAACTATGGCTACACCTTC. It translates to CASSYSRPRTGLNYGYTF.

The chain links TRBV7-9 to TRBJ1-4; 11 bases match TRBD1. The CDR3 contains 16 residues. The V and J ends lost 5 bases and 8 bases, in that order; junction bases with no gene match: 10. Germline loops: CDR1 SEHNR, CDR2 FQNEAQ (reference sequence). CDR3 loop: CASSRWDRGAKEKLFF. In nucleotides, the CDR3 is TGTGCCAGCAGCAGATGGGACAGGGGGGCAAAGGAAAAACTGTTTTTT.

The chain's CDR3 is CASSPEANSPLHF. The CDR3 DNA sequence: TGTGCCAGCAGCCCAGAAGCTAATTCACCCCTCCACTTT. V gene TRBV5-5 combines with J gene TRBJ1-6; D is uncertain. Trimming took 4 bases from V and 6 from J, leaving 8 bases between them. The CDR3 is 13 amino acids. The V gene's germline CDR1 is SGHKS and CDR2 YYEKEE (reference sequence).

The chain has TRBV10-3 and TRBJ2-4; TRBD2 is a possible D gene (5 bases). Germline assignment: CDR1 ENHRY and CDR2 SYGVKD. V was cut by 0 bases and J by 0 bases, with 9 bases left in between. The CDR3 length is 16 residues. The DNA of the CDR3 is TGTGCCATCAGTGAGTCTCGGGAATCAGCCAAAAACATTCAGTACTTC. Its protein product is CAISESRESAKNIQYF.

On this clonotype: The junction and the germline gene differ at one end; a read error may be behind it. CDR3 region: CANSFVDGGPQFF. The CDR3 nucleotides are TGTGCCAACAGCTTCGTCGATGGGGGCCCTCAGTTCTTC. The rearrangement uses TRBV7-9 and TRBJ2-1, with D possibly being TRBD1 (6 bases). Germline V gene lookup returns CDR1 SEHNR and CDR2 FQNEAQ (reference sequence). This CDR3 has 13 amino acids.

This clonotype was detected a few times. This chain uses TRBV20-1 with TRBJ2-5; TRBD2 agrees at 15 bases. The CDR3 has 19 amino acids. Trimming removed 1 base from V and 4 bases from J; junction bases left unmatched: 13. Germline V gene sequence: CDR1 DFQATT, CDR2 SNEGSKA (reference sequence). CDR3 loop: CSARGPHVRGLAGGETQYF. In nucleotides, the CDR3 is TGCAGTGCTAGAGGCCCGCACGTCCGGGGACTAGCGGGAGGAGAGACCCAGTACTTC.

The CDR3 loop is CASSLGARKEGEQYF. The CDR3, as DNA: TGTGCCAGCAGTTTAGGGGCCAGGAAAGAGGGCGAGCAGTACTTC. The chain joins TRBV28 to TRBJ2-5; perhaps D is TRBD1 or TRBD2 (5 bases each). The J call could be wrong; TRBJ2-7 is a better fit for the DNA end. The germline V gene has CDR1 MDHEN and CDR2 SYDVKM. CDR3 length equals 15 residues.

This clonotype was counted between two and nine times. The rearrangement links TRBV7-9 to TRBJ1-1; D is uncertain. The CDR3 is made up of 13 amino acids. Germline CDR1 reads SEHNR; CDR2 reads FQNEAQ (reference sequence). Trimming stripped 5 bases from V and 2 bases from J, with 9 bases between. The CDR3 loop reads CASSTRSNTEAFF. The CDR3 DNA reads TGTGCCAGCAGCACCAGGAGTAACACTGAAGCTTTCTTT. Variable domain in full (rest from reference TRBV7-9 and TRBJ1-1): DTGVSQNPRHKITKRGQNVTFRCDPISEHNRLYWYRQTLGQGPEFLTYFQNEAQLEKSRLLSDRFSAERPKGSFSTLEIQRTEQGDSAMYLCASSTRSNTEAFFGQGTRLTVV.

The chain recombines TRBV5-1 with TRBJ1-2; D possibly corresponds to TRBD1 (6 bases). The CDR3 has 15 residues. V dropped 0 bases and J dropped 3 bases, with 12 bases sitting between them. The germline V gene has CDR1 SGHRS and CDR2 YFSETQ. CDR3 residues: CASSLDPGADYGYTF. The CDR3 DNA reads as TGCGCCAGCAGCTTGGATCCGGGGGCGGACTATGGCTACACCTTC.

The genes are TRBV21-1 and TRBJ2-7; no check of the table's D call, TRBD2, against the DNA was made. TRBV21-1 is assigned pseudogene status. This CDR3 region has 14 residues. The CDR3, as DNA: TGTGCCAGCAGCAAAGCGCGGGAGGCTTACGAGCAGTACTTC. Amino acids: CASSKAREAYEQYF.

DNA of the CDR3: TGTGCCAGCAGTCCCCAGGACCCGAACTGCAATCAGCCCCAGCATTTT. Its translation: CASSPQDPNCNQPQHF. The rearrangement uses TRBV27 and TRBJ1-5; no clear D. The CDR3 runs 16 residues. Germline V gene data show CDR1 as MNHEY and CDR2 as SMNVEV (reference sequence). With 5 bases removed from V and 2 bases from J, the gap between germline ends came to 16 bases.